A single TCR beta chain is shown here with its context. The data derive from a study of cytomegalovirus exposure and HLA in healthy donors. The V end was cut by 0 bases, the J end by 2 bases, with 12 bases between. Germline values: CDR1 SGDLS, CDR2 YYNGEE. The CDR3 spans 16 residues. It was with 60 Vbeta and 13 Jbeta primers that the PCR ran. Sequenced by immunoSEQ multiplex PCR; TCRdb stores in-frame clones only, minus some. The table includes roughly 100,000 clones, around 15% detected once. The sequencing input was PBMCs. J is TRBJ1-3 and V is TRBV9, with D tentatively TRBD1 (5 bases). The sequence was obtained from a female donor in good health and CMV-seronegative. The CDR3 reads CASSVGGTGAGNTIYF. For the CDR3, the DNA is TGTGCCAGCAGCGTAGGTGGCACGGGGGCTGGAAACACCATATATTTT.